A single sample is the source of the 21 T cell receptor beta chains below, sequenced in a study of T cell responses to AZD1222 COVID-19 vaccine (dated by TCRdb to 2020 to 2023). This specimen's time point label, per the study, means: about 28 days (+/-7) after the second vaccine dose. What this sample's treatment or condition label stands for: meningococcal conjugate vaccine given as trial control. Libraries were prepared through the immunoSEQ multiplex PCR assay. The table comes from immuneACCESS by way of TCRdb, which keeps in-frame sequences with V and J called. Part of the clones is missing from these tables; in studies checked, under half for an unresolved V gene and the rest for unknown reasons. Across this sample there are about 180,000 clones, with over 80% seen only once. The ten most abundant clones make up roughly 4% of the sample. The specimen was peripheral blood, collected 28 days after the second dose of the MenACWY control vaccine. The receptors come from an adult who received the MenACWY meningococcal vaccine as a control.

CDR3: CASSSPAGGFNEKLFF. The CDR3 DNA follows: TGTGCCAGCTCGTCTCCCGCCGGGGGGTTTAATGAAAAACTGTTTTTT. The chain recombines TRBV18 with TRBJ1-4; D might be TRBD1 (5 bases). CDR1 is KGHSH, CDR2 LQKENI, per germline. This CDR3 has 16 residues. V was cut by 6 bases and J by 4 bases, with 18 bases left in between.

V gene TRBV15 combines with J gene TRBJ1-5; TRBD1 might be the D (5 bases). Germline CDR1 LNHNV, CDR2 YYDKDF (reference sequence). Trimming left V 0 bases short and J 7 bases short, with 16 bases between. This CDR3 has 16 residues. CDR3 sequence (DNA): TGTGCCACCAGCAGAGATCTGGCGGGACTTGGCCAGCCCCAGCATTTT. Encoded protein: CATSRDLAGLGQPQHF.

The genes are TRBV9 and TRBJ1-5; 8 positions agree with TRBD1. The CDR3 totals 14 residues. The J segment lost 7 bases and the V segment lost 4 bases, leaving 7 bases of the junction unmatched. Germline-derived CDR1 and CDR2 are SGDLS and YYNGEE. In DNA, the CDR3 is TGTGCCAGCAGCTCAGACAGGGGATTCCAGCCCCAGCATTTT. Translation gives CASSSDRGFQPQHF.

The rearrangement uses TRBV7-8 and TRBJ1-1; D is perhaps TRBD1 (6 bases). Deletions cut 4 bases from V and 3 bases from J, with 9 bases between. This CDR3 spans 13 amino acids. Looked up from germline, CDR1 is SGHVS and CDR2 is FQNEAQ. CDR3 DNA sequence: TGTGCCAGCAGCTATAGGGGGTACACTGAAGCTTTCTTT. It yields the protein CASSYRGYTEAFF.

This chain connects TRBV10-1 to TRBJ2-2; D is perhaps TRBD1 (6 bases). CDR1 is WNHNN, CDR2 SYGVQD, per germline (reference sequence). Trimming removed 5 bases at V and 5 bases at J, with 24 bases between. The CDR3 consists of 18 residues. The CDR3 is CASSFDLSQGYSTGELFF. The CDR3 DNA is TGCGCCAGCAGTTTCGACCTCTCTCAGGGGTACTCGACCGGGGAGCTGTTTTTT.

This rearrangement joins TRBV6-5 to TRBJ1-3; no firm D call. This CDR3 comprises 14 residues. Deletions cut 6 bases from V and 0 bases from J, with 9 bases between. The germline V gene encodes CDR1 MNHEY and CDR2 SVGAGI. The CDR3 loop reads CASRGRFSGNTIYF. CDR3 DNA sequence: TGTGCCAGCAGAGGGCGGTTCTCTGGAAACACCATATATTTT.

This chain joins TRBV9 and TRBJ2-2; 8 bases align to TRBD1. J lost 0 bases, V lost 5 bases, and 3 bases had no gene match. CDR3 length: 15 amino acids. Per germline, CDR1 SGDLS and CDR2 YYNGEE. In DNA, the CDR3 is TGTGCCAGCAGACCACAGGGGGCGAACACCGGGGAGCTGTTTTTT. Translated: CASRPQGANTGELFF.

The J gene is TRBJ2-7, the V gene TRBV28; D is perhaps TRBD1 or TRBD2 (5 bases each). The CDR3 extends over 13 amino acids. V gave up 6 bases and J gave up 7 bases, with 16 bases separating them. From germline, CDR1 is MDHEN and CDR2 SYDVKM. CDR3 DNA sequence: TGTGCCAGCAGAAGGCCTCCTGGGGGAGAGCAGTACTTC. Protein sequence: CASRRPPGGEQYF.

The chain is built from TRBV9 and TRBJ2-1; 7 nucleotides line up with TRBD2. V dropped 3 bases and J dropped 0; count of bases not matched to a gene: 0. Per germline, CDR1 SGDLS and CDR2 YYNGEE. The CDR3 totals 14 residues. CDR3 sequence: CASSAGGSYNEQFF. CDR3 DNA sequence: TGTGCCAGCAGCGCGGGGGGCTCCTACAATGAGCAGTTCTTC.

V usage is TRBV27 and J usage is TRBJ2-4; TRBD2 matches at 16 bases. Trimming at V came to 5 bases and at J to 15 bases, leaving 10 bases not matched to a gene. Germline CDR1 and CDR2: MNHEY and SMNVEV (reference sequence). This CDR3 is built from 15 residues. The CDR3 nucleotides read TGTGCCAGCAGTCCAGGGACTAGCGGGAGGGTGCAGTGGTACTTC. Protein: CASSPGTSGRVQWYF.

The gene calls are TRBV25-1 and TRBJ1-6; D may be TRBD1 (5 bases). The V end was cut by 6 bases, the J end by 0 bases, with 12 bases between. In germline, CDR1 is MGHDK, CDR2 SYGVNS. This CDR3 spans 16 amino acids. The CDR3, as DNA: TGTGCCAGCAGGACCGGGACGAGCTCCTATAATTCACCCCTCCACTTT. Translation gives CASRTGTSSYNSPLHF.

The chain recombines TRBV10-3 with TRBJ2-1, with 8 bases fitting TRBD1. J lost 8 bases, V lost 7 bases, and 4 bases had no gene match. The germline V gene has CDR1 ENHRY and CDR2 SYGVKD. This CDR3 region has 12 residues. The CDR3 DNA is TGTGCCATCACCGGGACAGGAGATGAGCAGTTCTTC. It encodes CAITGTGDEQFF.

V usage is TRBV19 and J usage is TRBJ2-1, with D perhaps TRBD2 (6 bases). Germline lookup yields CDR1 LNHDA and CDR2 SQIVND (reference sequence). The V end was cut by 0 bases, the J end by 0 bases, with 12 bases between. The CDR3 is 17 amino acids. As DNA, the CDR3 is TGTGCCAGTAGTATAGATCGTCGGGGGAGCTCCTACAATGAGCAGTTCTTC. Translating it yields CASSIDRRGSSYNEQFF. Combining the CDR3 with reference TRBV19 and TRBJ2-1 gives the whole variable domain DGGITQSPKYLFRKEGQNVTLSCEQNLNHDAMYWYRQDPGQGLRLIYYSQIVNDFQKGDIAEGYSVSREKKESFPLTVTSAQKNPTAFYLCASSIDRRGSSYNEQFFGPGTRLTVL.

The chain joins TRBV27 to TRBJ2-7; tentatively, D is TRBD1 or TRBD2 (6 bases each). Germline CDR1 reads MNHEY; CDR2 reads SMNVEV (reference sequence). With 5 bases removed from V and 2 bases from J, the gap between germline ends came to 19 bases. The CDR3 totals 16 residues. Here the CDR3 reads CASSAFGGGITYEQYF. The DNA for the CDR3 is TGTGCCAGCAGTGCATTCGGGGGCGGTATCACCTACGAGCAGTACTTC.

This chain connects TRBV6-2 or TRBV6-3 to TRBJ1-4; weak D call: TRBD1 (6 bases). There are 14 residues in the CDR3. Germline V gives CDR1 MNHEY, CDR2 SVGEGT. The V and J ends lost 6 bases and 11 bases respectively, with 19 bases between them. CDR3 bases: TGTGCCAGCAGCCCGGAACCGGACAGAGGGAAACTGTTTTTT. Its translation is CASSPEPDRGKLFF.

The rearrangement joins TRBV4-3 to TRBJ2-1, with 10 bases lining up with TRBD2. Germline values: CDR1 LGHNA, CDR2 YSLEER. The CDR3 runs 18 residues. J was trimmed by 6 bases and V by 0 bases; bases with no gene match: 11. DNA of the CDR3: TGCGCCAGCAGCCAAGATACCCCAAGACTAGCGGGTAGCAATGAGCAGTTCTTC. Encoded protein: CASSQDTPRLAGSNEQFF.

This clone was counted only a few times. This sequence joins TRBV6-4 and TRBJ2-3; D not certain. The CDR3 totals 13 residues. Trimming removed 0 bases at V and 2 bases at J, with 3 bases between. Germline V lookup: CDR1 MRHNA, CDR2 SNTAGT. CDR3 nucleotides: TGTGCCAGCAGTGACTCGATCACAGATACGCAGTATTTT. Translation gives CASSDSITDTQYF.

This rearrangement joins TRBV4-3 to TRBJ2-7; D is uncertain. CDR3 length: 13 residues. The V and J ends lost 4 bases and 3 bases respectively, with 10 bases between them. Germline CDR1 and CDR2: LGHNA and YSLEER. CDR3 in DNA: TGCGCCAGCAGCCCGCAGGACGGCTACGAGCAGTACTTC. Protein product: CASSPQDGYEQYF.

The rearrangement joins TRBV29-1 to TRBJ1-2, with TRBD1 identical over 8 bases. CDR1 SQVTM and CDR2 ANQGSEA come from the germline V gene. The CDR3 is 12 residues long. The CDR3 coding sequence is TGCACCACCGTTAGGACAGGGCATGGCTACACCTTC. Residues: CTTVRTGHGYTF.

The J gene is TRBJ2-3, the V gene TRBV21-1. TRBV21-1 is labeled a pseudogene. The CDR3 covers 11 residues. In nucleotides, the CDR3 is TGTGCCAGCGGGAAGACAGATACGCAGTATTTT. It yields the protein CASGKTDTQYF.

The chain combines TRBV27 with TRBJ2-3; TRBD2 agrees at 7 bases. This CDR3 comprises 15 residues. Per germline, CDR1 MNHEY and CDR2 SMNVEV (reference sequence). The J segment lost 10 bases and the V segment lost 4 bases, leaving 14 bases of the junction unmatched. The CDR3 region is CASSYRTRGVAAQYF. The CDR3 bases are TGTGCCAGCAGTTATAGGACTAGAGGCGTGGCTGCGCAGTATTTT.